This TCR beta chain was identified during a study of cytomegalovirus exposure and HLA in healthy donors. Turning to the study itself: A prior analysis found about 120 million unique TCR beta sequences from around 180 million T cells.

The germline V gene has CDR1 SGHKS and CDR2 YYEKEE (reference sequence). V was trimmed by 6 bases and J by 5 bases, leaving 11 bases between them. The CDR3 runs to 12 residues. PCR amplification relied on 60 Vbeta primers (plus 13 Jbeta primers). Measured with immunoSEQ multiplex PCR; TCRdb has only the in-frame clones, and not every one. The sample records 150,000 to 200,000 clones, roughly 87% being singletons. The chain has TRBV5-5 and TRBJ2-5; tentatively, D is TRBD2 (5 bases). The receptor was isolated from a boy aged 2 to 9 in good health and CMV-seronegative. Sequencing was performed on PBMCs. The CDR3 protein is CASTRGWETQYF. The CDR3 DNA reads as TGTGCCAGCACACGGGGTTGGGAGACCCAGTACTTC.